This is a list of T cell receptor beta chains from one sample in a study of T-cell reconstitution after alpha-beta-depleted transplantation in children. TCRdb redid the calling of the PCR reads with MiXCR, one entry per CDR3 protein. The table lists 900,000 or so distinct CDR3 sequences, roughly 15% of them singletons. Sequencing was performed on PBMCs, mostly from graft donor cells, taken 360 days after TCRalphabeta/CD19-depleted stem cell transplant. The source is a male patient between 10 and 17 years old who had a stem cell transplant for acute lymphoblastic leukemia, so the T cells may come from the graft donor. Both conserved end residues are part of each CDR3. A D gene is named only where the DNA matches it firmly. The size field is filled for only some rows; it gives once, few, many or a size class.

TRBJ2-1 | TRBV12-3/TRBV12-4 | . | TRBD2 | CASTQGLAGGLSYNEQFF | TGTGCCAGCACCCAGGGACTAGCGGGAGGATTATCCTACAATGAGCAGTTCTTC
TRBJ2-3 | TRBV7-3 | few | . | CASSLSGSGDTQYF | TGTGCCAGCAGCCTCTCCGGGAGTGGAGATACGCAGTATTTT
TRBJ1-6 | TRBV7-9 | few | . | CASSDDITYNSPLHF | TGTGCCAGCAGCGACGACATCACCTATAATTCACCCCTCCACTTT
TRBJ2-2 | TRBV20-1 | few | . | CSAKRQINTGELFF | TGCAGTGCCAAAAGACAGATTAACACCGGGGAGCTGTTTTTT
TRBJ2-2 | TRBV4-2 | few | . | CASSQAIGPTNTGELFF | TGTGCCAGCAGCCAAGCGATTGGTCCTACGAACACCGGGGAGCTGTTTTTT
TRBJ2-1 | TRBV12-3/TRBV12-4 | few | TRBD2 | CASSPRSGRAGDEQFF | TGTGCCAGCAGCCCCAGAAGCGGGAGGGCCGGGGATGAGCAGTTCTTC
TRBJ2-1 | TRBV4-1 | few | . | CASKGGTFPYNEQFF | TGCGCCAGCAAAGGGGGGACTTTTCCATACAATGAGCAGTTCTTC
TRBJ2-3 | TRBV6-1 | few | . | CASSESSLLLTDTQYF | TGTGCCAGCAGTGAAAGCAGTCTCCTGCTCACAGATACGCAGTATTTT
TRBJ2-2 | TRBV20-1 | . | TRBD1 | CSASDWTGGFGTGELFF | TGCAGTGCTAGCGACTGGACAGGGGGCTTTGGCACCGGGGAGCTGTTTTTT
TRBJ1-6 | TRBV3-1 | . | . | CASSRNGKSATFFPLHF | TGTGCCAGCAGCCGAAATGGGAAGTCGGCGACCTTTTTTCCCCTCCACTTT
TRBJ2-7 | TRBV3-1 | . | . | CASDQTGATGEQYF | TGTGCCAGCGACCAGACAGGAGCAACCGGCGAGCAGTACTTC
TRBJ2-5 | TRBV3-1 | few | . | CASSNSGLREETQYF | TGTGCCAGCAGCAACTCAGGGCTGCGAGAAGAGACCCAGTACTTC
TRBJ1-4 | TRBV2 | . | TRBD1 | CASSPPTGGFEKLFF | TGTGCCAGCAGTCCCCCTACAGGGGGCTTTGAAAAACTGTTTTTT
TRBJ2-3 | TRBV5-1 | . | . | CASSLSSTSTDTQYF | TGCGCCAGCAGCTTGTCCTCCACTAGCACAGATACGCAGTATTTT
TRBJ2-5 | TRBV25-1 | many | . | CASSEWETQYF | TGTGCCAGCAGTGAATGGGAGACCCAGTACTTC
TRBJ2-1 | TRBV7-3 | many | TRBD2 | CASSLLASGIYEQFF | TGTGCCAGCAGCTTACTCGCTAGCGGGATCTATGAGCAGTTCTTC
TRBJ2-7 | TRBV29-1 | few | TRBD2 | CSVSSGLAYEQYF | TGCAGCGTTTCTAGCGGCCTCGCCTACGAGCAGTACTTC
TRBJ2-3 | TRBV29-1 | few | . | CSVVDSSTDTQYF | TGCAGCGTTGTGGACTCCAGCACAGATACGCAGTATTTT
TRBJ2-5 | TRBV4-1 | few | . | CASSQDKLAMYQETQYF | TGCGCCAGCAGCCAAGACAAACTAGCTATGTACCAAGAGACCCAGTACTTC
TRBJ2-3 | TRBV18 | . | TRBD2 | CASSTVSGILTDTQYF | TGTGCCAGCTCAACAGTCAGCGGGATCCTCACAGATACGCAGTATTTT
TRBJ2-1 | TRBV13 | few | TRBD1 | CASSYRGKEQFF | TGTGCCAGCAGTTACAGGGGAAAGGAGCAGTTCTTC
TRBJ2-1 | TRBV11-2 | few | . | CASSLVRASDNEQFF | TGTGCCAGCAGCTTAGTCAGGGCTAGCGACAATGAGCAGTTCTTC
TRBJ2-1 | TRBV29-1 | many | TRBD2 | CSVEGRVRQYNEQFF | TGCAGCGTTGAGGGGAGGGTACGGCAGTACAATGAGCAGTTCTTC
TRBJ2-2 | TRBV2 | . | TRBD1 | CASGDRYLTGELFF | TGTGCCAGCGGGGACAGATACCTCACCGGGGAGCTGTTTTTT